This T cell receptor beta chain was recorded in a study of shared clonotypes between healthy human individuals. Adult donors, all healthy and HIV-negative, had no recent acute infections or vaccinations. This CDR3 is 15 amino acids long. In germline, CDR1 is SQVTM, CDR2 ANQGSEA. V was trimmed by 4 bases and J by 3 bases, leaving 15 bases between them. The data were produced by immunoSEQ multiplex PCR, yet TCRdb's version contains in-frame clones alone and is incomplete. The table includes 550,000 to 800,000 clones, around 74% detected once. The V and J genes are TRBV29-1 and TRBJ2-2; either TRBD1 or TRBD2 may fit D (5 bases each). The sample comprised memory CD4+ T cells sorted from blood. Sample subset: CD45RA-negative fraction. This clonotype originated in a woman aged 25 to 39 in good health. This chain's CDR3 is CSVGFGGRYTGELFF. The CDR3 nucleotides are TGCAGCGTTGGATTTGGGGGAAGATACACCGGGGAGCTGTTTTTT.